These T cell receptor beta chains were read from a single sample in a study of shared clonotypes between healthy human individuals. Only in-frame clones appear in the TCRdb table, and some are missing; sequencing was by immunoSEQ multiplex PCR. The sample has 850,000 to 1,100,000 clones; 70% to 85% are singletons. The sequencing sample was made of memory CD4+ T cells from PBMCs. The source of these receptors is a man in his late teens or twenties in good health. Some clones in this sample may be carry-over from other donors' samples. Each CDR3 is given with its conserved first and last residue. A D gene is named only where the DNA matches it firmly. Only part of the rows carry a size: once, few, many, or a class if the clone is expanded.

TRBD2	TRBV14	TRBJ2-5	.	CASSPGLAGVGETQYF	TGTGCCAGCAGCCCGGGACTAGCGGGAGTGGGAGAGACCCAGTACTTC
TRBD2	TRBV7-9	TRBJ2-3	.	CASTLAGTDTQYF	TGTGCCAGCACCCTAGCGGGCACAGATACGCAGTATTTT
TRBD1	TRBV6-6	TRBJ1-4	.	CASRSEGGGEKEKLFF	TGTGCCAGCAGGTCCGAGGGAGGGGGCGAGAAGGAAAAACTGTTTTTT
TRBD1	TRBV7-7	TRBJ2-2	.	CASSGQGRTGELFF	TGTGCCAGCAGCGGACAGGGGCGGACCGGGGAGCTGTTTTTT
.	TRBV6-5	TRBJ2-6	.	CASTGPGANVLTF	TGTGCCAGCACGGGTCCTGGGGCCAACGTCCTGACTTTC
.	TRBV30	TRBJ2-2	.	CAWSFYTGELFF	TGTGCCTGGAGTTTCTACACCGGGGAGCTGTTTTTT
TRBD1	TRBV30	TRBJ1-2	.	CAWSVSNRGAGYTF	TGTGCCTGGAGTGTTTCCAACAGGGGGGCTGGCTACACCTTC
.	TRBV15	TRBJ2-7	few	CATSRDLQAYEQYF	TGTGCCACCAGCAGAGATCTCCAGGCCTACGAGCAGTACTTC
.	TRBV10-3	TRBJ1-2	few	CAISEWGSGYGYTF	TGTGCCATCAGTGAGTGGGGCAGTGGCTATGGCTACACCTTC
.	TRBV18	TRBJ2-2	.	CASSPPQGPLLGELFF	TGTGCCAGCTCACCACCACAGGGTCCCCTACTCGGGGAGCTGTTTTTT
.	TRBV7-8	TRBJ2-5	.	CASSLSKGETQYF	TGTGCCAGCAGCTTATCTAAGGGAGAGACCCAGTACTTC
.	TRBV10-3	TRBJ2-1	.	CAISTGKGFDNEQFF	TGTGCCATCAGTACAGGGAAGGGATTCGACAATGAGCAGTTCTTC
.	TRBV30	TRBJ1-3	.	CAWSVTTGNTIYF	TGTGCCTGGAGTGTGACAACTGGAAACACCATATATTTT
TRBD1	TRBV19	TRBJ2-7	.	CASSPTGATYEQYF	TGTGCCAGTAGCCCCACAGGGGCAACCTACGAGCAGTACTTC
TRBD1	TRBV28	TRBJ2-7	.	CASRQGSLVYEQYF	TGTGCCAGCAGACAGGGGTCTCTCGTTTACGAGCAGTACTTC
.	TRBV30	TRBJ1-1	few	CAWSAYGEAFF	TGTGCCTGGAGTGCCTACGGCGAAGCTTTCTTT
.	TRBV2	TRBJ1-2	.	CASSSQVGNGYTF	TGTGCCAGCAGTTCCCAGGTGGGCAATGGCTACACCTTC
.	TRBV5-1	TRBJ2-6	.	CASSLQGFPGANVLTF	TGCGCCAGCAGCTTGCAGGGTTTCCCTGGGGCCAACGTCCTGACTTTC
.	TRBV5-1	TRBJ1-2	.	CASSLEVASDGYTF	TGCGCCAGCAGCTTGGAAGTGGCCTCGGATGGCTACACCTTC
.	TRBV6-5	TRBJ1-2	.	CASRTGGNYGYTF	TGTGCCAGCAGGACAGGCGGCAACTATGGCTACACCTTC
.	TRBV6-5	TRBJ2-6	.	CASRPTGGGANVLTF	TGTGCCAGCAGACCCACGGGGGGCGGGGCCAACGTCCTGACTTTC
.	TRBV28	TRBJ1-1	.	CASTYTEAFF	TGTGCCAGCACCTACACTGAAGCTTTCTTT
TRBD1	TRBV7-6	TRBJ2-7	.	CASSLVTGEGEQYF	TGTGCCAGCAGCTTAGTGACAGGGGAAGGCGAGCAGTACTTC
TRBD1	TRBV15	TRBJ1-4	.	CATTPRGLGEEKLFF	TGTGCCACCACTCCCAGGGGGCTGGGGGAAGAAAAACTGTTTTTT
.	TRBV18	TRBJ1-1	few	CASSPQNTEAFF	TGTGCCAGCTCACCACAGAACACTGAAGCTTTCTTT
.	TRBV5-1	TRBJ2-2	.	CASSLIYDSKNTGELFF	TGCGCCAGCAGCTTGATATACGACAGCAAGAACACCGGGGAGCTGTTTTTT
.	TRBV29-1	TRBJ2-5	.	CSARRSEETQYF	TGCAGCGCCAGACGGTCCGAAGAGACCCAGTACTTC
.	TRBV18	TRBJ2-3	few	CASSRLAADTQYF	TGTGCCAGCTCGCGGCTAGCAGCAGATACGCAGTATTTT
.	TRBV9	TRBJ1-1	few	CASSVEGMNTEAFF	TGTGCCAGCAGCGTAGAGGGGATGAACACTGAAGCTTTCTTT
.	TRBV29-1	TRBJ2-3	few	CSADPSTDTQYF	TGCAGCGCGGACCCTAGCACAGATACGCAGTATTTT
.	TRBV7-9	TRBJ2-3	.	CASSLRGAGLTDTQYF	TGTGCCAGCAGCTTAAGAGGTGCGGGGCTCACAGATACGCAGTATTTT
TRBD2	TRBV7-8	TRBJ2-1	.	CASSLRTSGRSYNEQFF	TGTGCCAGCAGCTTAAGGACTAGCGGGAGGAGTTACAATGAGCAGTTCTTC
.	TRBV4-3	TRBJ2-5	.	CASSQAMWPALQETQYF	TGCGCCAGCAGCCAAGCAATGTGGCCAGCCCTCCAAGAGACCCAGTACTTC
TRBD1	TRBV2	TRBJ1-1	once	CASSARDRGLEAFF	TGTGCCAGCAGTGCTCGGGACAGGGGACTTGAAGCTTTCTTT
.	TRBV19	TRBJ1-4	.	CASSRTAATNEKLFF	TGTGCCAGTAGTCGGACGGCAGCAACTAATGAAAAACTGTTTTTT
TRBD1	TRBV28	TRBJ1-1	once	CASSIPGGAPEAFF	TGTGCCAGCAGTATCCCAGGGGGCGCGCCTGAAGCTTTCTTT
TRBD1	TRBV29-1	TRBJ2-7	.	CSVEGSWDRGIHEQYF	TGCAGCGTTGAAGGAAGTTGGGACAGGGGAATCCACGAGCAGTACTTC
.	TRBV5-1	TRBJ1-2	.	CASSLLGSGNYGYTF	TGCGCCAGCAGCCTTTTGGGGTCGGGTAACTATGGCTACACCTTC
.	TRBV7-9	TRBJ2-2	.	CASSYRQNTGELFF	TGTGCCAGCAGCTACCGACAGAACACCGGGGAGCTGTTTTTT
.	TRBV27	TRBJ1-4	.	CASAEGVAGSGKLFF	TGTGCCAGCGCCGAAGGGGTGGCAGGGTCGGGAAAACTGTTTTTT
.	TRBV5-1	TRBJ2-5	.	CASSLGGNRVTQYF	TGCGCCAGCAGCTTAGGCGGGAATCGTGTGACCCAGTACTTC
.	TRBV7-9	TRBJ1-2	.	CASSLGRNYGYTF	TGTGCCAGCAGCTTGGGACGGAACTATGGCTACACCTTC
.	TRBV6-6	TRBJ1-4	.	CASSYPPDGAVEKLFF	TGTGCCAGCAGTTACCCTCCGGACGGGGCCGTGGAAAAACTGTTTTTT
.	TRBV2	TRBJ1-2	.	CASSGGANYGYTF	TGTGCCAGCAGTGGAGGAGCAAACTATGGCTACACCTTC
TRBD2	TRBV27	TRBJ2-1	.	CASSHSGTMEQFF	TGTGCCAGCAGTCATTCCGGGACTATGGAGCAGTTCTTC
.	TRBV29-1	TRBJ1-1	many	CSAYLETEAFF	TGCAGCGCCTATTTGGAGACTGAAGCTTTCTTT